This T cell receptor (beta chain) was observed in a study of blood T cells in healthy people across ages. Alongside a J-beta primer mix, a sample-barcoded 5' primer served in a second PCR lasting roughly 6 to 12 cycles. MiXCR was run by TCRdb on the 5' RACE reads, yielding one entry per CDR3 protein. The top ten hold approximately 17% of the sample, which has roughly 500,000 distinct CDR3 sequences, roughly a quarter seen once. The sequence was obtained from a woman aged 70 to 79 in good health. Material for sequencing was blood.

The CDR3 region has the DNA TGTGCCAGCAGTTACTCGAGGCCCCTAGCGGGGGGGCCGTGGTCCCTTGAGACCCAGTACTTC. Protein sequence: CASSYSRPLAGGPWSLETQYF. The rearrangement links TRBV6-5 to TRBJ2-5; TRBD2 matches 12 bases. V shed 0 bases and J 5 bases; nucleotides not matched to a gene: 19. CDR3 length equals 21 residues. CDR1 and CDR2 from the germline V gene are MNHEY and SVGAGI.